The 15 T cell receptor beta chains reported below all come from one sample, sequenced in a study of T cell responses to AZD1222 COVID-19 vaccine. Assay: immunoSEQ multiplex PCR; the TCRdb copy retains only in-frame clones and omits some. Here the sample spans more than 140,000 clones, roughly nine tenths being singletons. The sequencing here drew on peripheral blood, taken on day 0 of AZD1222 vaccination. These receptors were obtained from an adult in good health.

The chain couples TRBV4-1 to TRBJ2-1, with D perhaps matching TRBD2 (6 bases). The ends were cut back, 2 bases at V and 0 bases at J, with 14 bases in the middle. The CDR3 length is 17 residues. Germline V CDR1 and CDR2: MGHRA, YSYEKL. CDR3 amino acids: CASSQRVADTSYNEQFF. The CDR3 DNA is TGCGCCAGCAGCCAACGAGTAGCGGACACCTCCTACAATGAGCAGTTCTTC.

The chain carries TRBV11-2 and TRBJ2-7, with 9 bases identical to TRBD2. CDR1 is SGHAT and CDR2 is FQNNGV in the germline V gene. Germline trimming cut 1 base from V and 0 bases from J; bases unmatched to any gene: 7. CDR3 length: 17 residues. In DNA form, the CDR3 reads TGTGCCAGCAGCTTAGGAAGCGGGGGGTGGAGCTCCTACGAGCAGTACTTC. It is translated as CASSLGSGGWSSYEQYF.

The chain joins TRBV6-5 to TRBJ1-1, with D maybe TRBD1 (6 bases). The germline V gene encodes CDR1 MNHEY and CDR2 SVGAGI. The CDR3 loop spans 14 amino acids. Trimming removed 6 bases from V and 0 bases from J, with 11 bases in between. CDR3 residues: CASRSTGLNTEAFF. The CDR3 coding sequence is TGTGCCAGCAGGTCCACAGGGTTGAACACTGAAGCTTTCTTT.

This chain joins TRBV6-5 and TRBJ2-5; D possibly corresponds to TRBD1 (5 bases). CDR3 size: 13 residues. Germline CDR1 is MNHEY and CDR2 is SVGAGI. V was cut by 2 bases and J by 1 base, with 5 bases left in between. This CDR3 reads CASSYDSQETQYF. CDR3 bases: TGTGCCAGCAGTTACGACAGCCAAGAGACCCAGTACTTC.

CDR3: CASSALGQGVDTQYF. Written as DNA, the CDR3 is TGTGCCAGCAGCGCGTTAGGACAGGGGGTGGATACGCAGTATTTT. The genes are TRBV9 and TRBJ2-3; 10 bases are a match to TRBD1. Germline V CDR1 and CDR2: SGDLS, YYNGEE. With V trimmed by 3 bases and J by 6 bases, 7 bases remained unmatched. The CDR3 spans 15 residues.

The chain couples TRBV6-6 to TRBJ2-7, with TRBD1 matching 8 bases. Per the germline V gene, CDR1 is MNHNY and CDR2 is SVGAGI (reference sequence). V lost 7 bases, J lost 4 bases, and 12 bases stayed unmatched. The CDR3 spans 15 residues. This CDR3 reads CASTTGQALPYEQYF. CDR3 nucleotide sequence: TGTGCCAGCACTACGGGACAGGCCCTACCTTACGAGCAGTACTTC.

The chain combines TRBV19 with TRBJ2-7; 11 nucleotides match TRBD2. Germline V CDR1 and CDR2: LNHDA, SQIVND (reference sequence). V lost 3 bases to trimming and J lost 4 bases; unmatched junction nucleotides: 5. The CDR3 is 15 amino acids. CDR3 DNA: TGTGCCAGTAGTATGGGACTAGCGGAATGGTACGAGCAGTACTTC. This gives the protein CASSMGLAEWYEQYF.

The CDR3 DNA reads TGTGCCAGCAGCGTAGGGACAGGGGGATCGGAGACCCAGTACTTC. Encoded protein: CASSVGTGGSETQYF. The V call is TRBV7-6, the J call TRBJ2-5, with 11 bases aligning to TRBD1. Germline loops: CDR1 SGHVS, CDR2 FNYEAQ. This CDR3 is built from 15 residues. The V gene end was trimmed by 5 bases and the J gene end by 5 bases; junction bases not matched to a gene: 7.

The chain is built from TRBV12-5 and TRBJ1-4, with 12 bases lining up with TRBD1. Germline CDR1 reads LGHNT; CDR2 reads FRNRAP. Germline trimming cut 4 bases from V and 7 bases from J; bases unmatched to any gene: 10. This CDR3 is 17 amino acids long. The CDR3 here is CASGSGTGGGYGEKLFF. Here the CDR3 DNA reads TGTGCTAGTGGTTCAGGGACAGGGGGCGGGTATGGTGAAAAACTGTTTTTT.

CDR3 nucleotide sequence: TGTGCCAGCAGTTTCGAAAGACAGGGAGGGTTTCAGCCCCAGCATTTT. Protein product: CASSFERQGGFQPQHF. The V and J genes are TRBV28 and TRBJ1-5; 7 bases align to TRBD1. J gave up 6 bases and V 3 bases, and 11 bases lay outside the gene matches. The CDR3 spans 16 residues. CDR1 and CDR2 from the germline V gene are MDHEN and SYDVKM.

This rearrangement joins TRBV14 to TRBJ2-7, with no clear D. The germline CDR1 and CDR2 sequences are SGHDN and FVKESK. Trimming took off 4 bases at V and 6 bases at J, with 7 bases between the two ends. The CDR3 has 11 residues. DNA of the CDR3: TGTGCCAGCAGCCCCTTAGGCGAGCAGTACTTC. This codes for CASSPLGEQYF.

The CDR3 region has the DNA TGTGCCAGCAGTCGTACAGGGGGCGTCCCCTACGAGCAGTACTTC. Its translation is CASSRTGGVPYEQYF. The chain recombines TRBV28 with TRBJ2-7; 9 bases are a match to TRBD1. CDR1 is MDHEN, CDR2 SYDVKM, per germline. V trimming: 5 bases; J trimming: 2 bases; junction bases outside the gene matches: 7. The CDR3 is 15 residues long. The variable domain in full, completed from reference TRBV28 and TRBJ2-7, reads DVKVTQSSRYLVKRTGEKVFLECVQDMDHENMFWYRQDPGLGLRLIYFSYDVKMKEKGDIPEGYSVSREKKERFSLILESASTNQTSMYLCASSRTGGVPYEQYFGPGTRLTVT.

The chain is built from TRBV6-5 and TRBJ2-1; a weak D match, TRBD2 (6 bases). Germline CDR1 is MNHEY and CDR2 is SVGAGI. V was clipped by 4 bases and J by 3 bases, with 13 bases between them. The CDR3 is made up of 15 amino acids. Here the CDR3 reads CASSWAGGGYNEQFF. Written as DNA, the CDR3 is TGTGCCAGCAGTTGGGCCGGGGGAGGCTACAATGAGCAGTTCTTC.

The rearrangement joins TRBV6-2 or TRBV6-3 to TRBJ2-6; D is undetermined. V was pared by 0 bases and J by 0 bases, with 12 bases between. This CDR3 contains 18 residues. Germline V lookup: CDR1 MNHEY, CDR2 SVGEGT. In DNA form, the CDR3 reads TGTGCCAGCAGTTACTCCCTGGGTCAGACCTCTGGGGCCAACGTCCTGACTTTC. Protein: CASSYSLGQTSGANVLTF.

This rearrangement joins TRBV5-1 to TRBJ2-1, with 8 bases lining up with TRBD2. V shed 3 bases, J shed 7 bases, and the junction held 15 bases outside the gene matches. The CDR3 spans 17 residues. In germline, CDR1 is SGHRS, CDR2 YFSETQ. CDR3 residues: CASSYRLAGGPGNEQFF. The CDR3 DNA follows: TGCGCCAGCAGCTACCGCCTCGCGGGAGGCCCGGGAAATGAGCAGTTCTTC.